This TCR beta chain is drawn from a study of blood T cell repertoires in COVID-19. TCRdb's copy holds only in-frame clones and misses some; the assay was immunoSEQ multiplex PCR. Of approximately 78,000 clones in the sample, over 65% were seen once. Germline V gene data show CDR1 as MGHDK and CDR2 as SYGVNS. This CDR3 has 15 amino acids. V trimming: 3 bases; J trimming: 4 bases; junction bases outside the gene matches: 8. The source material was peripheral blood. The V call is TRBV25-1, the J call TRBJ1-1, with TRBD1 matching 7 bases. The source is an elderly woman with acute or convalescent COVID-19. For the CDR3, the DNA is TGTGCCAGCAGTGATTCGGGGACAGCAAGCACTGAAGCTTTCTTT. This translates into CASSDSGTASTEAFF.